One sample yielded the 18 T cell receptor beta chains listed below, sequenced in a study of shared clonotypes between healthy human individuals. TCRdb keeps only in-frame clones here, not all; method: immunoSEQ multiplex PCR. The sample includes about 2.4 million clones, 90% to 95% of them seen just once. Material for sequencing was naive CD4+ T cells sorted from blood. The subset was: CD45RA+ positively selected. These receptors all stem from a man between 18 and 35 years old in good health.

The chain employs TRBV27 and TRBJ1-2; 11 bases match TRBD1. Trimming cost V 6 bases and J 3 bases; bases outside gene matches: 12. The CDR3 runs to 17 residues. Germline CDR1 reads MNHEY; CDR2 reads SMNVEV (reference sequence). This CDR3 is CASRTTGQGVIDYGYTF. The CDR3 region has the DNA TGTGCCAGCAGGACCACGGGACAGGGGGTGATTGACTATGGCTACACCTTC.

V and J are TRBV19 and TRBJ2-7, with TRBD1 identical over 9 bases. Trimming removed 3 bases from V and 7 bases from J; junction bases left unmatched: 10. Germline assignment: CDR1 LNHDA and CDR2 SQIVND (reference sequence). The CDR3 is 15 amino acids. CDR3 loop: CASSIRGQGHEEQYF. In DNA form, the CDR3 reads TGTGCCAGTAGTATTAGGGGACAGGGTCATGAGGAGCAGTACTTC.

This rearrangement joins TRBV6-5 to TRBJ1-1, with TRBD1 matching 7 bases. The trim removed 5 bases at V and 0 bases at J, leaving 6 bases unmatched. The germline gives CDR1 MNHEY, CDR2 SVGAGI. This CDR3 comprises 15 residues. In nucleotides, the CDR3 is TGTGCCAGCAGTCGCTGGGACAGAGTGAACACTGAAGCTTTCTTT. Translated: CASSRWDRVNTEAFF.

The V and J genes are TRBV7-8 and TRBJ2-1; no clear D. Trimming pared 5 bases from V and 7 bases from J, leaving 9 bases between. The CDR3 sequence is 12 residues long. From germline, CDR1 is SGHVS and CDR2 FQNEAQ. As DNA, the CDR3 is TGTGCCAGCAGCCCTGAGGTAAATGAGCAGTTCTTC. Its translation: CASSPEVNEQFF. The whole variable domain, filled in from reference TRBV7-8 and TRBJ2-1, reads GAGVSQSPRYKVAKRGQDVALRCDPISGHVSLFWYQQALGQGPEFLTYFQNEAQLDKSGLPSDRFFAERPEGSVSTLKIQRTQQEDSAVYLCASSPEVNEQFFGPGTRLTVL.

Here the CDR3 reads CASSSGLADSYEQYF. Here the CDR3 DNA reads TGTGCCAGCAGCTCAGGACTAGCGGACTCCTACGAGCAGTACTTC. The V call is TRBV9, the J call TRBJ2-7; TRBD2 matches 10 bases. The CDR3 totals 15 residues. Germline assignment: CDR1 SGDLS and CDR2 YYNGEE. Trimming cost V 4 bases and J 0 bases; bases outside gene matches: 4.

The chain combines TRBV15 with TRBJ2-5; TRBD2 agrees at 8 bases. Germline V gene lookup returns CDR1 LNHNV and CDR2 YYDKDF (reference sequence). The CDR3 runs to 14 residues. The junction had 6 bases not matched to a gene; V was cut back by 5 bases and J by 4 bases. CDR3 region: CATSWDRGGETQYF. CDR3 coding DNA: TGTGCCACCAGCTGGGACCGGGGGGGAGAGACCCAGTACTTC.

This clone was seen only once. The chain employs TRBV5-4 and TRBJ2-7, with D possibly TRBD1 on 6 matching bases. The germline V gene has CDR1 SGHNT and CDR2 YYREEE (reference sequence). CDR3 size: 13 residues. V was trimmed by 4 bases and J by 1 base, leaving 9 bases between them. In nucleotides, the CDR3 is TGTGCCAGCAGCCGGGACATTTCCTACGAGCAGTACTTC. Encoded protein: CASSRDISYEQYF. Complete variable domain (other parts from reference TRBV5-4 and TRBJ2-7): ETGVTQSPTHLIKTRGQQVTLRCSSQSGHNTVSWYQQALGQGPQFIFQYYREEENGRGNFPPRFSGLQFPNYSSELNVNALELDDSALYLCASSRDISYEQYFGPGTRLTVT.

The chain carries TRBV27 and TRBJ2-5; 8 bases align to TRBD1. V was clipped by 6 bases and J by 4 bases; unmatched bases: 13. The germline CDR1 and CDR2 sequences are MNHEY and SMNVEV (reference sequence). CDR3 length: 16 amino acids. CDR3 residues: CASSPLPQGGGETQYF. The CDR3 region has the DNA TGTGCCAGCAGCCCCCTCCCACAGGGGGGAGGAGAGACCCAGTACTTC.

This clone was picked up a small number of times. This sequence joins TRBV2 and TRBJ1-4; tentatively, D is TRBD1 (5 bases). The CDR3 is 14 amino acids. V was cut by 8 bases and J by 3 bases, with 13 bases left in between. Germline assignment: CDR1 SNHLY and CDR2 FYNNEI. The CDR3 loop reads CASCSGGANEKLFF. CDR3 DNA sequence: TGTGCCAGCTGCTCGGGAGGGGCTAATGAAAAACTGTTTTTT.

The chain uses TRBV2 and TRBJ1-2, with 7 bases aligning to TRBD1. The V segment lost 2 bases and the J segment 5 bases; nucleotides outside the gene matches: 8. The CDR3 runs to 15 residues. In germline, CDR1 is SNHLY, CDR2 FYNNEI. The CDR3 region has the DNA TGTGCCAGCAGTGAATCGACAGGGAGGGCTTATGGCTACACCTTC. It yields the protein CASSESTGRAYGYTF.

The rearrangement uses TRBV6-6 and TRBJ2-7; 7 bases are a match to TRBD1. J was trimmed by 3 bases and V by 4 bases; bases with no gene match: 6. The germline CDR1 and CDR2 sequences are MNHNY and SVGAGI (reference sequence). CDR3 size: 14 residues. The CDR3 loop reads CASSFDREFYEQYF. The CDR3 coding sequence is TGTGCCAGCAGTTTTGACAGGGAATTCTACGAGCAGTACTTC.

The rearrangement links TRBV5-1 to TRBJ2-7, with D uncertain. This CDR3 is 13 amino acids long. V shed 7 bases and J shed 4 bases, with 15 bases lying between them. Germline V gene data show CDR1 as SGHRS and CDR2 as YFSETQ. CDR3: CASRQVSQYEQYF. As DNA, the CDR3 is TGCGCCAGCCGCCAGGTTAGCCAATACGAGCAGTACTTC.

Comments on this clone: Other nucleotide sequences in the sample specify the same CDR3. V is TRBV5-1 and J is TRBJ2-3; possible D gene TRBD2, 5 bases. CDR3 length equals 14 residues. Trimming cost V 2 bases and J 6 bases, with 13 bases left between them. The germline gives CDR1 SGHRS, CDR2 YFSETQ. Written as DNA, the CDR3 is TGCGCCAGCAGCTTAGCCGGAGGCGGGGATACGCAGTATTTT. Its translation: CASSLAGGGDTQYF.

CDR3 nucleotide sequence: TGCGCCAGCAGCTCGCTCGGGAGTGCAACTAATGAAAAACTGTTTTTT. Translated: CASSSLGSATNEKLFF. V usage is TRBV5-1 and J usage is TRBJ1-4, with D unresolved. This CDR3 is 16 amino acids long. Looked up from germline, CDR1 is SGHRS and CDR2 is YFSETQ. Trimming left V 3 bases short and J 0 bases short, with 12 bases between.

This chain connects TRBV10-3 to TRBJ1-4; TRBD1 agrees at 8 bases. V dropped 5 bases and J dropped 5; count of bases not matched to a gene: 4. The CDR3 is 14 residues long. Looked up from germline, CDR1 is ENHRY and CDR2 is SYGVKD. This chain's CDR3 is CAISLTGGNEKLFF. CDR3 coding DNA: TGTGCCATCAGTCTAACAGGGGGAAATGAAAAACTGTTTTTT.

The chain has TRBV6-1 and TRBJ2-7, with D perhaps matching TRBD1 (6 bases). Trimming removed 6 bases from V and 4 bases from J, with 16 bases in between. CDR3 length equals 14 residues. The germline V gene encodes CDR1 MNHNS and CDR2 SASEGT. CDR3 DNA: TGTGCCAGCAGCTCCCAGGGGCCCCCTTACGAGCAGTACTTC. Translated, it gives CASSSQGPPYEQYF.

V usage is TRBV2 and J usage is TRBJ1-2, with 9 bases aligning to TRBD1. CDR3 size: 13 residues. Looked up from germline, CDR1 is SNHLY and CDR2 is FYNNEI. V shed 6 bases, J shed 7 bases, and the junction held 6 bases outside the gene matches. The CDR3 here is CASRGTGIAGYTF. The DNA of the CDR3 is TGTGCCAGCAGGGGGACAGGGATCGCTGGCTACACCTTC. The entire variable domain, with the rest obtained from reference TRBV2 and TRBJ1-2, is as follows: EPEVTQTPSHQVTQMGQEVILRCVPISNHLYFYWYRQILGQKVEFLVSFYNNEISEKSEIFDDQFSVERPDGSNFTLKIRSTKLEDSAMYFCASRGTGIAGYTFGSGTRLTVV.

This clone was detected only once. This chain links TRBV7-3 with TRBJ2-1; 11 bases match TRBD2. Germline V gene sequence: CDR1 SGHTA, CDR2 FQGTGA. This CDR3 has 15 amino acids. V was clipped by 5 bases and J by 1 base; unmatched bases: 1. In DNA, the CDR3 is TGTGCCAGCAGCGGACTAGCGGGTTCCTACAATGAGCAGTTCTTC. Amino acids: CASSGLAGSYNEQFF.